These 9 T cell receptor beta chains share one sample of origin, sequenced in a study of T cells after posttransplantation cyclophosphamide. Clones were read by immunoSEQ multiplex PCR, and TCRdb kept only the in-frame ones, dropping some. Altogether roughly 49,000 clones were found in the sample, and no singletons occur. The specimen sequenced was PBMCs. Receptors originate from a man aged 35 to 55 in good health, CMV-negative, and a related stem cell transplant donor.

This clone was observed many times. This chain joins TRBV6-1 and TRBJ2-5; no firm D call. The V end was cut by 2 bases, the J end by 2 bases, with 6 bases between. The germline V gene encodes CDR1 MNHNS and CDR2 SASEGT. The CDR3 runs to 13 residues. CDR3 nucleotide sequence: TGTGCCAGCAGTGAAAACTCACAAGAGACCCAGTACTTC. It is translated as CASSENSQETQYF.

There are many counts of this clone. This chain joins TRBV15 and TRBJ2-7, with TRBD1 matching 7 bases. The CDR3 has 14 amino acids. V was clipped by 1 base and J by 0 bases; unmatched bases: 0. The germline V gene has CDR1 LNHNV and CDR2 YYDKDF (reference sequence). CDR3 DNA sequence: TGTGCCACCAGCAGAGGGGACAGCTCCTACGAGCAGTACTTC. This encodes CATSRGDSSYEQYF.

This chain connects TRBV23-1 to TRBJ1-2; TRBD1 matches at 9 bases. TRBV23-1 is an open reading frame, and its role is uncertain. V shed 0 bases and J 8 bases; nucleotides not matched to a gene: 16. The CDR3 totals 18 residues. The CDR3 is CASSQSRICTGGVFGYTF. In nucleotides, the CDR3 is TGCGCCAGCAGTCAATCGAGGATCTGCACAGGGGGCGTCTTCGGCTACACCTTC.

This clone was seen ten or more times. This chain links TRBV29-1 with TRBJ2-3; D is possibly TRBD2 (5 bases). This CDR3 is 12 amino acids long. Trimming left V 6 bases short and J 2 bases short, with 9 bases between. Looked up from germline, CDR1 is SQVTM and CDR2 is ANQGSEA. The CDR3, as DNA: TGCAGCGTGACCGGGATCACAGATACGCAGTATTTT. Protein product: CSVTGITDTQYF.

This clone was found many times. This chain joins TRBV29-1 and TRBJ2-5, with 7 bases fitting TRBD1. The CDR3 has 13 residues. Looked up from germline, CDR1 is SQVTM and CDR2 is ANQGSEA. The V and J ends lost 7 bases and 4 bases, in that order; junction bases with no gene match: 9. The CDR3 nucleotides read TGCAGCGGGGGACAGTGGGAAGGAGAGACCCAGTACTTC. Its translation is CSGGQWEGETQYF.

The rearrangement uses TRBV19 and TRBJ2-5; TRBD2 aligns across 9 bases. The DNA end favors TRBJ2-7, so the J call may be wrong. CDR1 and CDR2 (germline): LNHDA, SQIVND (reference sequence). The CDR3 consists of 15 residues. The CDR3 DNA reads as TGTGCCAGTAGTATAAGCGGTAGCGGGAGTTACGAGCAGTACTTC. As protein: CASSISGSGSYEQYF.

Many counts were recorded for this clone. This chain uses TRBV9 with TRBJ2-3; TRBD1 aligns across 10 bases. CDR1 SGDLS and CDR2 YYNGEE come from the germline V gene. J was trimmed by 10 bases and V by 4 bases; bases with no gene match: 6. The CDR3 spans 13 residues. The CDR3 region is CASSSNGQGAQYF. The CDR3 coding sequence is TGTGCCAGCAGCTCTAACGGACAGGGGGCGCAGTATTTT.

This clone was recorded many times. The genes are TRBV27 and TRBJ2-7, with D perhaps TRBD2 (6 bases). The CDR3 extends over 12 amino acids. V was clipped by 10 bases and J by 3 bases, with 13 bases between them. From germline, CDR1 is MNHEY and CDR2 SMNVEV (reference sequence). The CDR3 spells CATSGGLYEQYF. CDR3 nucleotides: TGTGCCACTAGTGGAGGGCTCTACGAGCAGTACTTC.

This clone was detected many times. The rearrangement joins TRBV19 to TRBJ1-4; 8 nucleotides match TRBD1. Per the germline V gene, CDR1 is LNHDA and CDR2 is SQIVND (reference sequence). V shed 9 bases and J 0 bases; nucleotides not matched to a gene: 24. The length of the CDR3 is 21 residues. This CDR3 reads CASNDHLRDRPRGATNEKLFF. As DNA, the CDR3 is TGTGCCAGCAATGACCATCTCCGGGACAGGCCTCGAGGGGCAACTAATGAAAAACTGTTTTTT.